These 17 T cell receptor beta chains were all obtained from the same sample, sequenced in a study of OX40 agonist ivuxolimab in advanced cancers. Assay used: immunoSEQ multiplex PCR; TCRdb lists only in-frame clones, some missing. The sample contains 65,000 to 95,000 clones, 84% of which appear only once. This sample comprised CD4+ or CD8+ T cells sorted from blood, obtained in a trial of the OX40 agonist ivuxolimab. The source is an adult with an advanced solid tumor such as melanoma, head and neck, liver or kidney cancer.

The chain employs TRBV5-6 and TRBJ1-4; D perhaps matches TRBD1 (5 bases). Deletions cut 4 bases from V and 6 bases from J, with 16 bases between. Germline V CDR1 and CDR2: SGHDT, YYEEEE. CDR3 length equals 15 residues. CDR3 bases: TGTGCCAGCAGCATTTCAGACAGAGACGATGAAAAACTGTTTTTT. The encoded protein is CASSISDRDDEKLFF.

In its sample, this clone was seen once. The chain employs TRBV9 and TRBJ2-1, with 11 positions matching TRBD1. V lost 4 bases, J lost 6 bases, and 9 bases stayed unmatched. The V gene's germline CDR1 is SGDLS and CDR2 YYNGEE. The CDR3 is made up of 16 amino acids. CDR3 in DNA: TGTGCCAGCAGCATCCGGACAGGGGGCTTAATCAATGAGCAGTTCTTC. It yields the protein CASSIRTGGLINEQFF.

The chain carries TRBV4-3 and TRBJ1-3; no firm D call. The CDR3 contains 13 residues. The germline gives CDR1 LGHNA, CDR2 YSLEER. Trimming took 1 base from V and 4 from J, leaving 5 bases between them. The CDR3 sequence is CASSQGFGNTIYF. The CDR3 region has the DNA TGCGCCAGCAGCCAAGGCTTCGGAAACACCATATATTTT.

The chain employs TRBV5-1 and TRBJ2-1, with D possibly being TRBD2 (5 bases). The V gene lost 5 bases and the J gene lost 4 bases, with 16 bases spanning the gap. This CDR3 is built from 15 residues. Germline V gene lookup returns CDR1 SGHRS and CDR2 YFSETQ. CDR3 residues: CASRSDTTGYNEQFF. CDR3 bases: TGCGCCAGCAGATCAGACACCACGGGATACAATGAGCAGTTCTTC.

The chain has TRBV5-4 and TRBJ2-7; 7 positions match TRBD1. The germline CDR1 and CDR2 sequences are SGHNT and YYREEE (reference sequence). Losses at the gene ends were 3 bases for V and 5 bases for J; bases not matched to a gene: 5. The CDR3 has 13 residues. The CDR3 loop is CASSWEQGNEQYF. In DNA, the CDR3 is TGTGCCAGCAGCTGGGAACAGGGGAACGAGCAGTACTTC.

The rearrangement uses TRBV5-4 and TRBJ2-7, with 7 positions matching TRBD2. Germline V gives CDR1 SGHNT, CDR2 YYREEE (reference sequence). J lost 5 bases, V lost 0 bases, and 8 bases had no gene match. The CDR3 covers 15 residues. The CDR3 loop reads CASSLEAGVYHEQYF. The CDR3 coding sequence is TGTGCCAGCAGCTTGGAGGCGGGGGTCTACCACGAGCAGTACTTC.

The chain employs TRBV15 and TRBJ1-6, with a tentative D call TRBD1 (5 bases). This CDR3 contains 16 residues. Germline V CDR1 and CDR2: LNHNV, YYDKDF (reference sequence). Between the trimmed V and J ends, which lost 0 bases and 7 bases, there was a span of 13 bases. In DNA form, the CDR3 reads TGTGCCACCAGCAGAGATCACGACAGCCCAAATTCACCCCTCCACTTT. The encoded protein is CATSRDHDSPNSPLHF. The variable domain in full, with the rest retrieved from reference TRBV15 and TRBJ1-6, is DAMVIQNPRYQVTQFGKPVTLSCSQTLNHNVMYWYQQKSSQAPKLLFHYYDKDFNNEADTPDNFQSRRPNTSFCFLDIRSPGLGDTAMYLCATSRDHDSPNSPLHFGNGTRLTVT.

V gene TRBV7-8 combines with J gene TRBJ2-3; the D is unclear. The CDR3 totals 14 residues. The germline V gene has CDR1 SGHVS and CDR2 FQNEAQ. Trimming left V 5 bases short and J 0 bases short, with 9 bases between. CDR3 region: CASSPQTSTDTQYF. CDR3 bases: TGTGCCAGCAGCCCGCAGACGAGCACAGATACGCAGTATTTT.

The chain carries TRBV29-1 and TRBJ2-3, with D possibly TRBD1 on 5 matching bases. V was trimmed by 5 bases and J by 6 bases, leaving 12 bases between them. Germline V lookup: CDR1 SQVTM, CDR2 ANQGSEA. The CDR3 consists of 12 residues. The CDR3 DNA is TGCAGCGTTTGGGGCGCAGGTGATACGCAGTATTTT. Translation: CSVWGAGDTQYF.

The chain links TRBV2 to TRBJ2-7; either TRBD1 or TRBD2 may supply D (6 bases each). CDR1 and CDR2 from the germline V gene are SNHLY and FYNNEI. This CDR3 contains 11 residues. With 11 bases removed from V and 7 bases from J, the gap between germline ends came to 15 bases. CDR3 sequence reads: CAGGLGWEQYF. The CDR3 bases are TGTGCCGGGGGGCTCGGGTGGGAGCAGTACTTC.

The gene calls are TRBV18 and TRBJ2-1; the D gene is possibly TRBD2 (5 bases). Per germline, CDR1 KGHSH and CDR2 LQKENI. The CDR3 consists of 15 residues. V shed 6 bases and J shed 7 bases, with 19 bases lying between them. This CDR3 reads CASSPTSSVGNEQFF. CDR3 DNA sequence: TGTGCCAGCTCTCCTACGAGTAGCGTCGGGAATGAGCAGTTCTTC.

The chain uses TRBV30 and TRBJ1-5; D call uncertain. The CDR3 length is 13 residues. Trimming removed 2 bases at V and 5 bases at J, with 10 bases between. CDR1 and CDR2 (germline): GTSNPN, SVGIG (reference sequence). CDR3 in DNA: TGTGCCTGGAGTATGACCATAGATCAGCCCCAGCATTTT. Amino acid sequence: CAWSMTIDQPQHF.

This clone was seen only once. This sequence joins TRBV6-5 and TRBJ2-3; TRBD2 is a possible D gene (7 bases). The CDR3 consists of 15 residues. Trimming shortened V by 0 bases and J by 4 bases, and 11 bases separated the two germline ends. Germline CDR1 reads MNHEY; CDR2 reads SVGAGI. CDR3 sequence (DNA): TGTGCCAGCAGTTACTCTCGCGGGGGCGCAGATACGCAGTATTTT. This gives the protein CASSYSRGGADTQYF.

V gene TRBV30 combines with J gene TRBJ1-2, with 7 positions matching TRBD1. Losses at the gene ends were 3 bases for V and 4 bases for J; bases not matched to a gene: 2. The CDR3 contains 12 residues. In germline, CDR1 is GTSNPN, CDR2 SVGIG (reference sequence). The CDR3 is CAWRQGSYGYTF. The CDR3 DNA reads as TGTGCCTGGAGACAGGGGAGCTATGGCTACACCTTC.

The V call is TRBV7-2, the J call TRBJ2-3, with 9 bases that match TRBD1. The CDR3 loop spans 14 amino acids. The J segment lost 1 base and the V segment lost 5 bases, leaving 1 base of the junction unmatched. The germline V gene encodes CDR1 SGHTA and CDR2 FQGNSA. Here the CDR3 DNA reads TGTGCCAGCAGCCGGGACAGGGGCACAGATACGCAGTATTTT. It yields the protein CASSRDRGTDTQYF. The variable domain in full, with the rest retrieved from reference TRBV7-2 and TRBJ2-3, is GAGVSQSPSNKVTEKGKDVELRCDPISGHTALYWYRQSLGQGLEFLIYFQGNSAPDKSGLPSDRFSAERTGGSVSTLTIQRTQQEDSAVYLCASSRDRGTDTQYFGPGTRLTVL.

The chain carries TRBV19 and TRBJ2-3, with D unresolved. The CDR3 totals 13 residues. Trimming left V 7 bases short and J 2 bases short, with 10 bases between. Germline lookup yields CDR1 LNHDA and CDR2 SQIVND (reference sequence). In DNA form, the CDR3 reads TGTGCCAGTAACCGCCGGTCCACAGATACGCAGTATTTT. Translating it yields CASNRRSTDTQYF.

The chain recombines TRBV9 with TRBJ2-7; TRBD1 matches 8 bases. The CDR3 is made up of 15 amino acids. CDR1 SGDLS and CDR2 YYNGEE come from the germline V gene. V gave up 4 bases and J gave up 6 bases; unmatched junction bases: 12. The CDR3 DNA follows: TGTGCCAGCAGCCCTCGGACAGGGATTAACGGCGAGCAGTACTTC. It yields the protein CASSPRTGINGEQYF.